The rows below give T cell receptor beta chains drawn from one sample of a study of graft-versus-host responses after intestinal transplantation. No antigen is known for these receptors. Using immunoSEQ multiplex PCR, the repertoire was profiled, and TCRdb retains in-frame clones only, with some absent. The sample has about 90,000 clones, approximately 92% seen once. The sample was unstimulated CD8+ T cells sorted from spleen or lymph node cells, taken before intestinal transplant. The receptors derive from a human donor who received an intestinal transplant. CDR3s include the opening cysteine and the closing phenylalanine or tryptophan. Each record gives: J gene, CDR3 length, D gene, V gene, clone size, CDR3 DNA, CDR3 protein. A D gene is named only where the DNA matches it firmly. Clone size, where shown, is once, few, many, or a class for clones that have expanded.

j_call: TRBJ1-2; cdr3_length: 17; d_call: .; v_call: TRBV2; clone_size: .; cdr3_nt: TGTGCCAGCAGTGAAGTACTAGAGAGGGAACCAGTCTATGGCTACACCTTC; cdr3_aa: CASSEVLEREPVYGYTF
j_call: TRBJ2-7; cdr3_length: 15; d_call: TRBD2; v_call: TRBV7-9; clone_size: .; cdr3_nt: TGTGCCAGCAGCGGACTAGCGGGACCATTCTACGAGCAGTACTTC; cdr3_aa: CASSGLAGPFYEQYF
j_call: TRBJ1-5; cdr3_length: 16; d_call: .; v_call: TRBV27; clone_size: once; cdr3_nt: TGTGCCAGCAGTTCCCTTGCAGGTGTAGTATATCAGCCCCAGCATTTT; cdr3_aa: CASSSLAGVVYQPQHF
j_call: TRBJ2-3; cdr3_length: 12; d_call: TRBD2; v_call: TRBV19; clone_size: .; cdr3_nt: TGTGCCAGTACTAGCGGGGGTGATACGCAGTATTTT; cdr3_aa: CASTSGGDTQYF
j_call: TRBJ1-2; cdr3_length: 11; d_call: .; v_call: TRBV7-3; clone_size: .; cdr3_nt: TGTGCCAGCACCCAATGGCCTGGCTACACCTTC; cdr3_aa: CASTQWPGYTF
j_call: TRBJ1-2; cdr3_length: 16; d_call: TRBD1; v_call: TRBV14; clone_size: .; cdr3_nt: TGTGCCAGCAGCCAAGTTGTCGGGACAGGGGGTTATGGCTACACCTTC; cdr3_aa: CASSQVVGTGGYGYTF
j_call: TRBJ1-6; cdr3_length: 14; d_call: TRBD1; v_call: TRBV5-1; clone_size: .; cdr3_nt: TGCGCCAGCAGCTTGGGTAGGGGGCGATCACCCCTCCACTTT; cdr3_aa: CASSLGRGRSPLHF
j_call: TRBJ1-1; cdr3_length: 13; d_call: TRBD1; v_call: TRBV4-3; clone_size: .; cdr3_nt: TGCGCCAGCAGCCACTACAGGGGCACTGAAGCTTTCTTT; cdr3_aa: CASSHYRGTEAFF
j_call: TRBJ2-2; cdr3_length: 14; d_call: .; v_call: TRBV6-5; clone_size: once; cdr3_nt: TGTGCCAGCAACCAACAGGAATCAACCGGGGAGCTGTTTTTT; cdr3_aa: CASNQQESTGELFF
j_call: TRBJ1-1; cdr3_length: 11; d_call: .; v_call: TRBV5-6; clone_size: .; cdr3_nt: TGTGCCAGCAGCGCTGACTACGAAGCTTTCTTT; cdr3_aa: CASSADYEAFF
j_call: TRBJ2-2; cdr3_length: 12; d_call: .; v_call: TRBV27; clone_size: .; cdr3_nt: TGTGCCAGCAGTCCGGGAACCGGGGAGCTGTTTTTT; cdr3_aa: CASSPGTGELFF